This is a list of T cell receptor beta chains from one sample in a study of vaccination effects on CD4 cells after COVID-19. Profiled with immunoSEQ multiplex PCR; TCRdb holds only in-frame clones, not every one. The data show tens of thousands of clones, with 80% to 85% seen just once and roughly 1.2% held by the top ten. These receptors are not linked to any known antigen. Material: CD4+ T cells from PBMCs cultured with HCoV-229E spike peptides, obtained after COVID-19 vaccination. These receptor sequences come from a human donor who received a COVID-19 vaccine. CDR3s include the opening cysteine and the closing phenylalanine or tryptophan. The order of the fields is CDR3 DNA, CDR3 protein, clone size, CDR3 length, V gene, D gene, J gene. The D gene is left open where the match is weak. Size tells how often a clone was seen (once, few, many) or the class of an expanded clone, and some rows leave it out.

TGTGCCAGCAGCCTTAGCGGGGGGGAAGATACGCAGTATTTT	CASSLSGGEDTQYF	once	14	TRBV3-1/TRBV3-2	TRBD2	TRBJ2-3
TGTGCCAGCACCGTAGCGGGGGGCGATGGGACCCAGTACTTC	CASTVAGGDGTQYF	NA	14	TRBV6-5	TRBD2	TRBJ2-5
TGTGCCAGCAGCCTGATGAACCTTGAAGCTTTCTTT	CASSLMNLEAFF	NA	12	TRBV28	NA	TRBJ1-1
TGTGCCAGCAGACAACAGGGGACCGTGCACAATGAGCAGTTCTTC	CASRQQGTVHNEQFF	NA	15	TRBV27	TRBD1	TRBJ2-1
TGTGCCAGCAGCACAGGACAGGTGGCCAAAAACATTCAGTACTTC	CASSTGQVAKNIQYF	NA	15	TRBV5-5	TRBD1	TRBJ2-4
TGTGCCAGCAGCGTAGCGGGGGGGGACTACAATGAGCAGTTCTTC	CASSVAGGDYNEQFF	NA	15	TRBV9	TRBD2	TRBJ2-1
TGTGCCTGGAGTTACGAGGCTCCGGGGGAAAAACTGTTTTTT	CAWSYEAPGEKLFF	NA	14	TRBV30	NA	TRBJ1-4
TGTGCCAGCAGCTCCGGGACAGGGGGGCTGGCTAATGAAAAACTGTTTTTT	CASSSGTGGLANEKLFF	once	17	TRBV7-2	TRBD1	TRBJ1-4
TGTGCCAGTAGTGGGGGCAGGGCTCCCCAAGAGACCCAGTACTTC	CASSGGRAPQETQYF	NA	15	TRBV19	NA	TRBJ2-5
TGTGCCTGGACCAGGGGGCCCACTGAAGCTTTCTTT	CAWTRGPTEAFF	NA	12	TRBV30	TRBD1	TRBJ1-1
TGTGCCAGCAGTGAAGATAGGGTTAGCGGGGGTTTTAGTGAGCAGTTCTTC	CASSEDRVSGGFSEQFF	once	17	TRBV6-1	TRBD2	TRBJ2-1
TGTGCCAGTAGTCGGCAGGGGGCTACGGTTAGCAATCAGCCCCAGCATTTT	CASSRQGATVSNQPQHF	few	17	TRBV19	TRBD1	TRBJ1-5
TGTGCCAGCAGCTTTTCTTCGTCACCCCTCCACTTT	CASSFSSSPLHF	NA	12	TRBV7-2	NA	TRBJ1-6
TGTGCCAGCAGCCTCTCGGGGAGGGATTCACCCCTCCACTTT	CASSLSGRDSPLHF	NA	14	TRBV7-2	NA	TRBJ1-6
TGTGCCAGCTCACCCGACGGGAACCTAGAAGCTTTCTTT	CASSPDGNLEAFF	once	13	TRBV18	NA	TRBJ1-1
TGCGCCAGCAGCTTGGGTTCAGGGGGCACCGGGGAGCTGTTTTTT	CASSLGSGGTGELFF	NA	15	TRBV5-1	TRBD1	TRBJ2-2
TGTGCCAGCAGCTCGGGACAAGCGGGTGAAAAACTGTTTTTT	CASSSGQAGEKLFF	few	14	TRBV5-8	NA	TRBJ1-4
TGCGCCAGCAGCCAGTGGGGAGGTACCAAAAACATTCAGTACTTC	CASSQWGGTKNIQYF	NA	15	TRBV4-1	NA	TRBJ2-4
TGTGCCAGCAGCCAGTTTGGGGACGGCGGGGAGCTGTTTTTT	CASSQFGDGGELFF	NA	14	TRBV3-1/TRBV3-2	NA	TRBJ2-2
TGCGCCAGCAGCTGGTTGACAGGGGGTCAAGAGACCCAGTACTTC	CASSWLTGGQETQYF	few	15	TRBV5-1	TRBD1	TRBJ2-5